These 10 T cell receptor beta chains were all obtained from the same sample, sequenced in a study of shared clonotypes between healthy human individuals. Method: immunoSEQ multiplex PCR; TCRdb's copy keeps in-frame clones and lacks some. The table lists about 1.9 million clones, about 94% of them singletons. Selected positively for CCR7 and CD45RO-negative, naive CD8 cells excluded terminally differentiated effector memory CD45RA+ cells. Material for sequencing was naive CD8+ T cells from PBMCs. These receptors were collected from a young man in good health. Some clones in this sample may be carry-over from other donors' samples.

The chain links TRBV27 to TRBJ1-5, with D perhaps matching TRBD1 (5 bases). Trimming removed 5 bases from V and 1 base from J, with 12 bases in between. The germline V gene has CDR1 MNHEY and CDR2 SMNVEV (reference sequence). This CDR3 region has 15 residues. The CDR3, as DNA: TGTGCCAGCAGTCGGACGGGACGGAGCAATCAGCCCCAGCATTTT. As protein: CASSRTGRSNQPQHF.

This clone was observed a single time. The J gene is TRBJ1-2, the V gene TRBV2; a possible D gene is TRBD1 (5 bases). The V and J ends lost 6 bases and 4 bases respectively, with 21 bases between them. CDR3 length: 16 amino acids. Germline V gene sequence: CDR1 SNHLY, CDR2 FYNNEI. CDR3 bases: TGTGCCAGCAGGGATCCGGACACACGATATTTCTATGGCTACACCTTC. Its translation: CASRDPDTRYFYGYTF.

As DNA, the CDR3 is TGTGCCAGCAGCCAAGACATCGGGACAGGGCCTGGCTACACCTTC. This gives the protein CASSQDIGTGPGYTF. The chain employs TRBV14 and TRBJ1-2, with TRBD1 identical over 9 bases. With 0 bases clipped from V and 7 bases from J, the junction kept 6 bases outside the gene matches. The CDR3 is 15 residues long. CDR1 SGHDN and CDR2 FVKESK come from the germline V gene.

The J gene is TRBJ2-7, the V gene TRBV7-9; D is possibly TRBD1 or TRBD2 (5 bases each). V was cut by 6 bases and J by 6 bases, with 15 bases left in between. Germline values: CDR1 SEHNR, CDR2 FQNEAQ (reference sequence). The CDR3 covers 13 residues. The chain's CDR3 is CASSPSRGVEQYF. The CDR3 nucleotides are TGTGCCAGCAGTCCGAGCCGGGGCGTCGAGCAGTACTTC.

V and J are TRBV5-8 and TRBJ2-5; no reliable D call. This CDR3 comprises 12 residues. Germline-derived CDR1 and CDR2 are SGHTS and YDEGEE. V was clipped by 0 bases and J by 9 bases, with 9 bases between them. The CDR3 nucleotides are TGTGCCAGCAGCTTGGGGAGAGATTCCCAGTACTTC. Residues: CASSLGRDSQYF.

The chain carries TRBV11-2 and TRBJ2-7, with D maybe TRBD2 (6 bases). Per the germline V gene, CDR1 is SGHAT and CDR2 is FQNNGV. There are 14 residues in the CDR3. The ends were cut back, 3 bases at V and 3 bases at J, with 12 bases in the middle. DNA of the CDR3: TGTGCCAGCAGCTTCGAGGGAGGACACTACGAGCAGTACTTC. Amino acids: CASSFEGGHYEQYF.

The V call is TRBV7-9, the J call TRBJ2-7, with D uncertain. CDR3 length: 15 residues. Trimming took off 7 bases at V and 2 bases at J, with 18 bases between the two ends. Germline V CDR1 and CDR2: SEHNR, FQNEAQ (reference sequence). CDR3 in DNA: TGTGCCAGCACCCTAAGTTTGACTTCCACCTACGAGCAGTACTTC. Its translation: CASTLSLTSTYEQYF.

V usage is TRBV5-6 and J usage is TRBJ2-3; a possible D gene is TRBD2 (6 bases). Germline lookup yields CDR1 SGHDT and CDR2 YYEEEE. This CDR3 has 15 residues. Trimming stripped 0 bases from V and 5 bases from J, with 13 bases between. As DNA, the CDR3 is TGTGCCAGCAGCTTGGTCGGCGGGATTGGAGATACGCAGTATTTT. Translated: CASSLVGGIGDTQYF.

The rearrangement uses TRBV11-2 and TRBJ2-7, with 9 bases fitting TRBD2. CDR3 length equals 16 residues. CDR1 is SGHAT and CDR2 is FQNNGV in the germline V gene. The trim removed 2 bases at V and 0 bases at J, leaving 5 bases unmatched. The CDR3 protein is CASSLSLAGSSYEQYF. The CDR3 bases are TGTGCCAGCAGCTTAAGTCTAGCGGGGTCCTCCTACGAGCAGTACTTC. The whole variable domain, remainder taken from reference TRBV11-2 and TRBJ2-7, is EAGVAQSPRYKIIEKRQSVAFWCNPISGHATLYWYQQILGQGPKLLIQFQNNGVVDDSQLPKDRFSAERLKGVDSTLKIQPAKLEDSAVYLCASSLSLAGSSYEQYFGPGTRLTVT.

V is TRBV27 and J is TRBJ2-7; D unresolved. The CDR3 length is 14 residues. Per germline, CDR1 MNHEY and CDR2 SMNVEV (reference sequence). The V and J ends lost 5 bases and 5 bases respectively, with 16 bases between them. CDR3 residues: CASSPTPRGHEQYF. DNA for the CDR3: TGTGCCAGCAGTCCGACACCGCGCGGACACGAGCAGTACTTC.